The 2 T cell receptor beta chains listed next were all sequenced from one sample in a study of blood T cell repertoires in COVID-19 (TCRdb year 2020). The library was obtained by the immunoSEQ multiplex PCR assay. TCRdb carries this immuneACCESS record with in-frame sequences only. Its versions omit some clonotypes, under half of them owing to an unresolved V gene in the studies checked, with the rest unexplained. The sample records about 100,000 clones, 80% of which are singletons. 12% of the sample lies in the top ten. The sample was peripheral blood. The receptors stem from a woman in her seventies with acute or convalescent COVID-19.

The V gene is TRBV10-3, the J gene TRBJ1-1, with no clear D. The CDR3 covers 14 residues. The V gene's germline CDR1 is ENHRY and CDR2 SYGVKD. V lost 6 bases and J lost 1, with 12 bases in between. In DNA form, the CDR3 reads TGTGCCATCAGCCGCGATCCGAGGAACACTGAAGCTTTCTTT. Translated: CAISRDPRNTEAFF.

This chain links TRBV6-2 or TRBV6-3 with TRBJ2-7; no firm D call. V was shortened by 2 bases and J by 0 bases, with 5 bases between the two germline ends. The CDR3 runs 13 residues. The germline V gene encodes CDR1 MNHEY and CDR2 SVGEGT. DNA for the CDR3: TGTGCCAGCAGTTACAGGAGCTCCTACGAGCAGTACGTC. Amino acids: CASSYRSSYEQYV.